This TCR beta chain was identified in a study of cytomegalovirus exposure and HLA in healthy donors (dated by TCRdb to 2016 to 2017). Background for the entire study: An earlier analysis of fewer than 750 of the donors reported 276 Gb of sequence data and 117 million unique TCR beta sequences obtained from around 190 million T cells. Roughly 300 gigabases of sequencing data and 78 million or so unique TCR sequences were included in an early release covering about 600 HLA-typed donors. Of the approximately 400 genotyped donors, around 81% fell in the genetic ancestry cluster associated with self-reported Caucasian donors. The study aimed to test whether cataloging public T cell receptors could reveal signatures of past pathogen exposure. Using immunosequencing, the study profiled T cell repertoires from 500 to 800 subjects and related those repertoires to cytomegalovirus serostatus. In addition to the first cohort of hundreds of subjects, a separate validation cohort of about 120 different subjects was used. To predict cytomegalovirus infection status, the study combined high-throughput TCR immunosequencing, statistical association of individual TCRs with disease status, and machine learning. A later analysis re-examined previously published TCR beta repertoires from more than 600 donors and added high-resolution HLA genotyping to investigate patterns of TCR occurrence. Rather than using new phenotypic data, the later analysis identified candidate immune exposures from TCR beta sequences and from how often those sequences occurred across donors. To decide whether each TCR beta V gene segment behaved as functional or pseudogenic, an earlier analysis of 587 of the donors relied on high-throughput TCR beta sequencing. Alongside the repertoire data, information on donor age, sex, ethnicity and CMV serostatus was compiled. Genome-wide SNP genotypes for about three fifths of the 666 donors were used in a later genetic analysis, which treated that subset as a discovery cohort. All discovery cohort repertoires had been generated on a single sequencing platform. HLA typing covered class I and class II loci at four-digit resolution. The number of typed donors differed by locus: about 620-640 for A, B, C, DRB1 and DQB1; approximately 520 for DQA1; 606 for DPA1; and roughly 450 for DPB1. A handful of DR-DQ haplotypes were handled as single units for association and clustering because linkage in the cohort was strong. Across approximately 420 genotyped donors of the cohort, an average of about 200,000 unique TCR beta nucleotide sequences per donor were sequenced, and around 19% of those sequences were non-productive.

The cohort consisted of approximately 670 healthy bone marrow donors. At the time of sampling, every cohort member was nominally healthy, though immune exposures that went unrecorded were likely present. The donor tested CMV seropositive and was one of the 289 seropositive cohort members. Every donor gave a peripheral blood sample, and the peripheral blood mononuclear cells from that sample were used for TCR beta sequencing. Genomic DNA was extracted from the blood cell samples with the Qiagen DNeasy Blood Extraction Kit. The CDR3, from cysteine to phenylalanine, totals 15 residues. CDR3 DNA only is kept here, 45 bases in frame from base 1. In the germline V gene, CDR1 corresponds to MGHRA and CDR2 to YSYEKL. V gives up 5 bases and J gives up 2 bases, and the segment between their germline ends measures 13 bases. To prepare the library, the immunoSEQ multiplex PCR assay was applied. A mixture of 60 forward primers for TCR Vbeta segments and 13 reverse primers for TCR Jbeta segments was used in the multiplex PCR. The CDR3 region of rearranged TCR beta genes was amplified from genomic DNA by a multiplex PCR assay. The amplified TCR beta libraries were sequenced on the Illumina HiSeq System as 87-base-pair reads. For the original study's pipeline: In a later analysis, roughly 80 million unique TCR beta chains were counted across the 690 or so repertoires, and about 9.9 million of these chains were shared by at least two donors. A nearest-neighbor algorithm error-corrected the raw reads and collapsed the reads into unique sequences, merging closely related sequences to remove PCR and sequencing errors. To assign V, D and J gene segments, CDR3 sequences were aligned to IMGT reference sequences. For a sequence to be retained, a match of at least six nucleotides was required to both a V gene segment and a J gene segment. Rearrangements were classified as productive when the CDR3 lacked stop codons and remained in frame with V and J, and all other rearrangements were classified as non-productive. CDR3 was defined by IMGT convention, running from the second conserved V-encoded cysteine to the conserved J-encoded phenylalanine. The earlier analysis of approximately 500 of the donors excluded sequences that lacked an unambiguous match to a single V gene segment. An earlier analysis of under 750 of the donors called V segments functional above 56.7% productive rearrangements and segregating when the between-donor standard deviation exceeded 5%. To diagnose cytomegalovirus status from the catalog of TCR beta chain sequences, a statistical classification framework was built. A later analysis assigned V and J genes by comparing TCR nucleotide sequences with IMGT/GENE-DB human TR gene sequences. In a later analysis, CDR3 sequences and most-parsimonious VDJ recombination scenarios were assigned using the TCRdist pipeline. A later analysis defined each TCR beta chain by its CDR3 amino acid sequence plus V-gene family, and excluded reads lacking a unique V-gene family. In a later analysis, around 650 highly shared, low-generation-probability nucleotide sequences were removed to address suspected cross-contamination and a sequencing artifact. In a later analysis, a clonal expansion index for each public chain was calculated from normalized within-repertoire ranks of inferred template counts. In a later analysis, generation probabilities were computed using a VDJ recombination model fitted to out-of-frame rearrangements, and the results were checked against IGoR. In a later analysis, hypergeometric tests were used to score TCR-TCR, TCR-HLA and TCR-CMV co-occurrence, with a repertoire-size bias correction applied to TCR pairs. A later analysis estimated false discovery rates by permuting HLA or CMV assignments 20 times. In a later analysis, co-occurring TCRs were grouped using DBSCAN, and TCRdist sequence similarity was added for clustering within HLA-allele-positive subsets. Co-occurrence clustering excluded repertoires with fewer than 30,000 or more than 120,000 public chains, plus five with anomalous nucleotide sharing. In TCRdb, the immuneACCESS table is reduced to in-frame sequences with V and J assigned. These tables do not hold every clone; where another copy was compared, an unresolved V gene accounts for under half, and the others remain unexplained. D and trimming come from the DNA, and the V and J calls and clone size come from that table. This sample gives about 180,000 clones in total; about three quarters of them show up just once. Around 1.5% of the sample is held by the ten biggest clonotypes.

In the case of this clone: The target of this receptor is not known. No base quality information exists; no much larger clone differs at one position.

What the study reported, not specific to this receptor: In a later analysis, the rate of TCR association differed among HLA loci, with DRB1 alleles having the most associated TCRs and HLA-C alleles having the fewest. The study listed 164 TCR beta chains as associated with cytomegalovirus. A group of highly shared sequence variants was considered likely to be a technical artifact of the sequencing pipeline. Immune exposure information for the cohort was limited to CMV serostatus. In both the original and validation cohorts, the classifier was reported to diagnose cytomegalovirus status with high specificity and sensitivity. In an earlier analysis of about 600 of the donors, most TCR beta V segments appeared in productive rearrangements about 87% or about 30% of the time, broadly matching IMGT annotations. Specific HLA alleles were associated with around 18,000 TCR beta sequences at a false discovery rate of 0.05 in a later analysis. Roughly uniform sequencing depth across donors was assumed in presence/absence analyses, although this assumption may not hold. Some IMGT-functional V segments, including TRBV6-2 and TRBV6-3, could not be told apart with the 87-base-pair reads, so those segments were excluded. Correlated functional status among segregating V segments might be attributable to linkage disequilibrium, but an unknown experimental factor could not be ruled out. The cohort was sequenced for TCR beta chains only, and without alpha or paired-chain data the features that could be detected were limited. A few of the identified cytomegalovirus-associated TCR beta chains were confirmed in vitro to be specific for cytomegalovirus antigens. In a later analysis, several top co-occurrence clusters were reported to appear linked to parvovirus B19, influenza, CMV and Epstein-Barr virus. In a later analysis, most CMV-associated TCR beta chains were found to appear HLA-restricted, with HLA associations seemingly driven largely by CMV exposure. A later genetic analysis associated a missense DCLRE1C variant with V-gene and J-gene trimming of TCR beta chains, and an independent cohort replicated the association. Because HLA typing was unavailable for some donors at each locus, only the typed subset was used in association tests. Assigning TCR associations to individual alleles was difficult when HLA alleles, especially DR and DQ, strongly co-occurred. In a later genetic analysis, fewer N-insertions in productive TCRs were reported among donors in an Asian-associated ancestry cluster than the roughly 700-donor mean. A further reported finding was that TCR beta sequences accurately predicted the HLA-A and HLA-B alleles for most subjects in the first cohort. It was suggested by the authors that the approach could potentially be generalized to other disease states and immunological phenotypes. Most TCR sequences were seen in very few donors, while some public TCRs were found in many individuals. Seventeen rarely observed V segments, including chromosome 9 orphons, were excluded from the earlier analysis of some 590 of the donors because counts were too low. In a later analysis, HLA-associated TCR beta chains were found to be more clonally expanded and to have lower generation probabilities than equally common non-associated chains.

The sequencing sample was made of PBMCs. The chain uses TRBV4-1 and TRBJ2-1; the D gene is perhaps TRBD1, from 6 matching bases. The sequence was collected from a woman between 25 and 40 years old in good health and CMV-seropositive. The nucleotide sequence is TGCGCCAGCAGCGACGACAGGACAACCTACAATGAGCAGTTCTTC. This codes for CASSDDRTTYNEQFF.